The 4 T cell receptor beta chains below were found in one sample sequenced in a study of T cell clones after liver transplantation. Measured with immunoSEQ multiplex PCR; TCRdb has only the in-frame clones, and not every one. The sample lists 70,000 to 80,000 clones; around nine tenths were seen once. The sample in question was CD4+ T cells from blood, obtained before liver transplant. The receptor set was obtained from a human donor who received a liver transplant.

V usage is TRBV11-1 and J usage is TRBJ2-7; D is possibly TRBD2 (5 bases). CDR3 length equals 14 residues. V was shortened by 2 bases and J by 3 bases, with 11 bases between the two germline ends. Germline V gene lookup returns CDR1 SGHAT and CDR2 FQDESV (reference sequence). The CDR3 sequence is CASSLSGAGYEQYF. Here the CDR3 DNA reads TGTGCCAGCAGCTTAAGCGGCGCGGGCTACGAGCAGTACTTC.

The chain combines TRBV11-3 with TRBJ1-4, with 8 bases fitting TRBD1. The V gene's germline CDR1 is SGHNT and CDR2 YENEEA. The CDR3 has 15 residues. The trim removed 3 bases at V and 2 bases at J, leaving 2 bases unmatched. This CDR3 reads CASSFRTGTNEKLFF. CDR3 nucleotide sequence: TGTGCCAGCAGCTTCCGGACAGGGACTAATGAAAAACTGTTTTTT.

This clone appeared once. The chain is built from TRBV18 and TRBJ2-5, with D perhaps matching TRBD2 (6 bases). V shed 3 bases and J shed 7 bases, with 6 bases lying between them. This CDR3 spans 11 amino acids. The germline CDR1 and CDR2 sequences are KGHSH and LQKENI. CDR3 nucleotides: TGTGCCAGCTCACCGGGGGGGACCCAGTACTTC. It translates to CASSPGGTQYF. The whole variable domain, filled in from reference TRBV18 and TRBJ2-5, reads NAGVMQNPRHLVRRRGQEARLRCSPMKGHSHVYWYRQLPEEGLKFMVYLQKENIIDESGMPKERFSAEFPKEGPSILRIQQVVRGDSAAYFCASSPGGTQYFGPGTRLLVL.

The table lists this clone with a count of one. The genes are TRBV7-2 and TRBJ2-7, with a tentative D call TRBD2 (5 bases). The V end was cut by 6 bases, the J end by 3 bases, with 18 bases between. Looked up from germline, CDR1 is SGHTA and CDR2 is FQGNSA. CDR3 length: 15 residues. The CDR3 loop reads CASSPGGGSRYEQYF. CDR3 nucleotides: TGTGCCAGCAGTCCAGGAGGCGGGTCACGCTACGAGCAGTACTTC.